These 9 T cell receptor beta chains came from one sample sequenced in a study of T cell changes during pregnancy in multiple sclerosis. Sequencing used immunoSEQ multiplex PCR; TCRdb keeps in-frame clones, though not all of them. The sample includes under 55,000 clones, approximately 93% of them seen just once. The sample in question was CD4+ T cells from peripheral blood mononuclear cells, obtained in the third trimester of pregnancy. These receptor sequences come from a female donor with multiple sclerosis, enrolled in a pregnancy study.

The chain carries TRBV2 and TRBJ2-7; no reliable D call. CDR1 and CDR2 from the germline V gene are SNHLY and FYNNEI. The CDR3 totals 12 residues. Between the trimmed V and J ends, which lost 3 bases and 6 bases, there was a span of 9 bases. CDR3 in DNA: TGTGCCAGCAGTGAGGTGCTAAGCGAGCAGTACTTC. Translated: CASSEVLSEQYF.

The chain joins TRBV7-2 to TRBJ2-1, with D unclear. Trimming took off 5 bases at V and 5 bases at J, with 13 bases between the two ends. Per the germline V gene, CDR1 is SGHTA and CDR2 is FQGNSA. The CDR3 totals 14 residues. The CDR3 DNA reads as TGTGCCAGCAGCGAGAGCCCTAGTGACAATGAGCAGTTCTTC. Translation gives CASSESPSDNEQFF. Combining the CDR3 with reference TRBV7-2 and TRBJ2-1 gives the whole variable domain GAGVSQSPSNKVTEKGKDVELRCDPISGHTALYWYRQSLGQGLEFLIYFQGNSAPDKSGLPSDRFSAERTGGSVSTLTIQRTQQEDSAVYLCASSESPSDNEQFFGPGTRLTVL.

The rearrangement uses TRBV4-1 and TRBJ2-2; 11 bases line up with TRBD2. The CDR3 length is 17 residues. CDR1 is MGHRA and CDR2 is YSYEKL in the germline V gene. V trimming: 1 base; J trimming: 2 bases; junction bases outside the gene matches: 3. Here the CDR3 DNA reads TGCGCCAGCAGCCAAGTAGCGGGAGGGATAAACACCGGGGAGCTGTTTTTT. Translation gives CASSQVAGGINTGELFF.

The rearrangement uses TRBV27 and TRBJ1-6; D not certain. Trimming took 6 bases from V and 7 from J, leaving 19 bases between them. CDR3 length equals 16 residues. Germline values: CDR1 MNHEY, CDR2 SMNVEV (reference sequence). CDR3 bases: TGTGCCAGCAGGACTCGGAAAAAAACGGGGAATTCACCCCTCCACTTT. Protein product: CASRTRKKTGNSPLHF.

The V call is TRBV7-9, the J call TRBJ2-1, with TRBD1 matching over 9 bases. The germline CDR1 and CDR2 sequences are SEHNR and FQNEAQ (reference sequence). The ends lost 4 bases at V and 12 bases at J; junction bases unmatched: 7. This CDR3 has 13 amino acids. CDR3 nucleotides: TGTGCCAGCAGCTGGGACAGGGAAAAAAGGCAGTTCTTC. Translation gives CASSWDREKRQFF.

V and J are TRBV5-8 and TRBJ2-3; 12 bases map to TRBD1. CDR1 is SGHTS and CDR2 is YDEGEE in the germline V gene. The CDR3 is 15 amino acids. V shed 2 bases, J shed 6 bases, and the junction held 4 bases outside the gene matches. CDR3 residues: CASSFGDRGQDTQYF. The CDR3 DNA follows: TGTGCCAGCAGCTTCGGGGACAGGGGGCAGGATACGCAGTATTTT.

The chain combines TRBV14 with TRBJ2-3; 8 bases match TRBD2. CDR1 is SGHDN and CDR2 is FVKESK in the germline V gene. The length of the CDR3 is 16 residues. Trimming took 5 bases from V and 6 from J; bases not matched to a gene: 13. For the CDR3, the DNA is TGTGCCAGCAGCGTCGGACTAGCCGGGGGTGGGGATACGCAGTATTTT. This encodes CASSVGLAGGGDTQYF.

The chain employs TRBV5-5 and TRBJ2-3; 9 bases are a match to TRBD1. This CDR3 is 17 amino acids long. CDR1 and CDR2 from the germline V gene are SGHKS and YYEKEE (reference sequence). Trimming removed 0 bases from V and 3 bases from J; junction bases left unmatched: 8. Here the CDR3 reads CASSLVLGDRATDTQYF. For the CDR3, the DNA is TGTGCCAGCAGCTTGGTTTTAGGGGACAGGGCGACAGATACGCAGTATTTT. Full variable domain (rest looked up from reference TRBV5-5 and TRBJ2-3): DAGVTQSPTHLIKTRGQQVTLRCSPISGHKSVSWYQQVLGQGPQFIFQYYEKEERGRGNFPDRFSARQFPNYSSELNVNALLLGDSALYLCASSLVLGDRATDTQYFGPGTRLTVL.

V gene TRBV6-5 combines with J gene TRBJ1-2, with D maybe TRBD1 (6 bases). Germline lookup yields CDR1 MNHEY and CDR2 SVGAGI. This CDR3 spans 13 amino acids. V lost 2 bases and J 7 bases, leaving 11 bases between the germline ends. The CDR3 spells CASSYAQGLGYTF. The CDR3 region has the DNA TGTGCCAGCAGTTACGCACAGGGTCTTGGCTACACCTTC.